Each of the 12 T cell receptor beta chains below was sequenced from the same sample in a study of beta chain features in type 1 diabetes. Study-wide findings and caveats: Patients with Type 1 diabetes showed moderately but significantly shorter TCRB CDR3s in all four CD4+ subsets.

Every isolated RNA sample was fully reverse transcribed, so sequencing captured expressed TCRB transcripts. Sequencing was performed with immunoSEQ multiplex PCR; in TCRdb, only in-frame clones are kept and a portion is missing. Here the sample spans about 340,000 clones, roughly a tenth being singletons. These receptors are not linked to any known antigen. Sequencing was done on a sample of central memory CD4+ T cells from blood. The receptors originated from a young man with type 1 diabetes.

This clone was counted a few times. CDR3 sequence: CASSPSSSLPNEQFF. Here the CDR3 DNA reads TGTGCCAGCAGCCCTAGCAGTAGCCTCCCGAATGAGCAGTTCTTC. The chain has TRBV7-9 and TRBJ2-1; D possibly corresponds to TRBD2 (5 bases). The germline CDR1 and CDR2 sequences are SEHNR and FQNEAQ (reference sequence). With 5 bases removed from V and 7 bases from J, the gap between germline ends came to 18 bases. This CDR3 is built from 15 residues.

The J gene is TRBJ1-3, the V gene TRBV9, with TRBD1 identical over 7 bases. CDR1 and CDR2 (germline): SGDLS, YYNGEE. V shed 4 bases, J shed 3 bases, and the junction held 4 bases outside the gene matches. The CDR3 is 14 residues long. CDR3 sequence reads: CASSPGTVGNTIYF. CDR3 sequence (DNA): TGTGCCAGCAGCCCCGGGACAGTTGGAAACACCATATATTTT.

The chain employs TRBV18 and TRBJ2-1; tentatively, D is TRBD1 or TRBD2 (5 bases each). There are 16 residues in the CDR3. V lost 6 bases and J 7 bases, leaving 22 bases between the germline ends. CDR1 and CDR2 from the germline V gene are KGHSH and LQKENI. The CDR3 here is CASSAKDNSPGNEQFF. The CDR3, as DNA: TGTGCCAGCTCCGCCAAGGACAACTCGCCGGGGAATGAGCAGTTCTTC.

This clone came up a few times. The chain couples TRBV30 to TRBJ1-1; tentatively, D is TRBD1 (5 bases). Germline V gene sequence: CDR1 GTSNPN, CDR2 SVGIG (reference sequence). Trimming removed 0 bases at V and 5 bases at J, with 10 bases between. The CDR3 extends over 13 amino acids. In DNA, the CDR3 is TGTGCCTGGAGTGTGGGCAGGGTAACTGAAGCTTTCTTT. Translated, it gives CAWSVGRVTEAFF.

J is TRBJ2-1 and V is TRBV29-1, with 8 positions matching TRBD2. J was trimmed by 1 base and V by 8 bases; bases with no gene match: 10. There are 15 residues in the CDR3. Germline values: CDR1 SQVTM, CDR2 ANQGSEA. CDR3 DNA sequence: TGCAGCTCTAGGAAAACTAGCGGATCCTACAATGAGCAGTTCTTC. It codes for CSSRKTSGSYNEQFF.

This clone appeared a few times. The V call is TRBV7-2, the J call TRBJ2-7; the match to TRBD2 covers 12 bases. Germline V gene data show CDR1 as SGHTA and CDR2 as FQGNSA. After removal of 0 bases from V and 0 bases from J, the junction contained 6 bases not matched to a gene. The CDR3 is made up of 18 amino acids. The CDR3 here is CASSLAPSGGASSYEQYF. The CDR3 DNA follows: TGTGCCAGCAGCTTAGCACCTAGCGGGGGGGCGAGCTCCTACGAGCAGTACTTC.

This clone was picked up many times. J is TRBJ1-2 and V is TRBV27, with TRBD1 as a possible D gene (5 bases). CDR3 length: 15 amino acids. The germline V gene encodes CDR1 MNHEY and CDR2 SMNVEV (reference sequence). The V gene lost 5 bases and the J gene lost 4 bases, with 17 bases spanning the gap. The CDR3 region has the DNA TGTGCCAGCAGTCACCAGGGAGGGGAGGCCTATGGCTACACCTTC. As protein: CASSHQGGEAYGYTF.

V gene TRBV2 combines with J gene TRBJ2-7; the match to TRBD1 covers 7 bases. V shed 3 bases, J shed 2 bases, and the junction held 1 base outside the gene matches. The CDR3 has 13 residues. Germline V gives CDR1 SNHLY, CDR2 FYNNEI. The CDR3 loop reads CASSDDRAYEQYF. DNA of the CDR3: TGTGCCAGCAGTGATGACAGGGCCTACGAGCAGTACTTC.

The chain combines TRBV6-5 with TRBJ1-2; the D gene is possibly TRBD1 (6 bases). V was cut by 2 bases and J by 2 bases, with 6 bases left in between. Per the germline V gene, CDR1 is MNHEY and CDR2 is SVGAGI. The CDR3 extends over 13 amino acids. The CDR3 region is CASSYQGNYGYTF. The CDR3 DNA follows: TGTGCCAGCAGTTACCAGGGGAACTATGGCTACACCTTC.

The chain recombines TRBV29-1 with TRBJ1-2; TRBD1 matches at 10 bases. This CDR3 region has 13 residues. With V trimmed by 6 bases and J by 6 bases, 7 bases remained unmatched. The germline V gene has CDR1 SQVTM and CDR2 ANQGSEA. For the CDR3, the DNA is TGCAGCGTCGCGACAGGGGGCAGGGATGGCTACACCTTC. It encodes CSVATGGRDGYTF.

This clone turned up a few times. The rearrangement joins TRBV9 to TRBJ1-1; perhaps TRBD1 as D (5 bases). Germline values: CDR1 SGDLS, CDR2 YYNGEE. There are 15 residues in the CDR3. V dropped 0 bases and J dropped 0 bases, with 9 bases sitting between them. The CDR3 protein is CASSVVGDLNTEAFF. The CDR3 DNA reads TGTGCCAGCAGCGTAGTAGGGGACCTGAACACTGAAGCTTTCTTT.

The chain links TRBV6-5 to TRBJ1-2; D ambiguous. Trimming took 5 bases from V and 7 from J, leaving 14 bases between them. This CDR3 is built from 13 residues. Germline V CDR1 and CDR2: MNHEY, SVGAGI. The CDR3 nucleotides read TGTGCCAGCAGTGGAAGGTCGGCCGGTGGCTACACCTTC. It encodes CASSGRSAGGYTF.